This T cell receptor beta chain came from a study of post-analysis software for immune sequencing data (dated by TCRdb to about 2015). Study-wide context: Relapsing-remitting, secondary progressive and progressive-relapsing multiple sclerosis were recorded as disease courses, and subtype annotation was lacking for some patients. The multiple sclerosis patient repertoires were compared with more than 10 previously published healthy control repertoires from donors aged roughly 6 to 25 years. A subset of samples was prepared in parallel using single-end sample barcoding, then pooled and co-amplified after Illumina adapter ligation.

The method was PCR. The reads were generated on an Illumina HiSeq 2500. To reduce PCR and sequencing biases, unique molecular identifiers were built into the TCR beta cDNA libraries. Roughly 0.5 million cDNA molecules were obtained per 1 to 10 million input T cells, so each molecule approximated one T cell. Patient libraries were prepared and sequenced with the same protocol used for the earlier healthy control dataset. Within a given batch, samples were prepared together, multiplexed and sequenced on the same HiSeq lane. The study's own analysis went as follows. Raw barcoded reads were processed with MIGEC, discarding single-read molecular identifier groups before consensus assembly and CDR3 extraction. Clonotype tables were post-analysed with VDJtools, and diversity was normalized by down-sampling all datasets to the smallest sample size. Repertoire overlap clustering matched CDR3 amino acid but not nucleotide sequences to correct batch-related cross-sample contamination. Through fastp at Q25 and MiXCR, TCRdb rebuilt clones from the public reads, retaining in-frame beta chains. Each entry merges the rows of one CDR3 protein and shows their most common DNA and genes. The V and J calls follow TCRdb's processing rather than the paper's. The sample table records hundreds of thousands of distinct CDR3 sequences; less than 35% of these occur just once. Jointly, the top ten make up around 0.55% of the sample.

To demonstrate the VDJtools post-analysis software, the study profiled TCR beta repertoires from the peripheral blood of about a dozen young patients with multiple sclerosis. The patients with multiple sclerosis were children and adolescents between roughly 6 and 16 years of age. Concerning this clonotype: The target of this receptor is not known. No per-base quality is available; no much larger clone lies one base away.

The CDR3 starts with the cysteine, ends with the phenylalanine, and has 13 residues. Only CDR3 DNA remains: 39 bases, in frame from the first base. V loses 3 bases at its end and J loses 5 bases; junction bases beyond the gene matches: 2. CDR1 DFQATT and CDR2 SNEGSKA were looked up in the germline V gene (reference sequence). The paper as a whole reports these results and caveats: Roughly 5 TRBV segments, including TRBV5-6, TRBV5-1 and TRBV20-1, were significantly more frequent in patients than controls. The multiple sclerosis patient group was slightly younger than the control group. Significantly lower normalized Chao1 diversity was found in multiple sclerosis patients than in controls, suggesting substantial peripheral T-cell clonal expansion. Direct clustering with F measure revealed strong co-clustering of samples prepared in the same batch, which led to a batch-effect correction.

The sequence was obtained from a girl between 10 and 17 years old with multiple sclerosis. This chain is built from TRBV20-1 and TRBJ2-3; 10 nucleotides in the junction match TRBD2. The specimen was blood. The DNA sequence follows: TGCAGTGCTAGTCTAGCGGGGGTAGATACGCAGTATTTT. It specifies CSASLAGVDTQYF.